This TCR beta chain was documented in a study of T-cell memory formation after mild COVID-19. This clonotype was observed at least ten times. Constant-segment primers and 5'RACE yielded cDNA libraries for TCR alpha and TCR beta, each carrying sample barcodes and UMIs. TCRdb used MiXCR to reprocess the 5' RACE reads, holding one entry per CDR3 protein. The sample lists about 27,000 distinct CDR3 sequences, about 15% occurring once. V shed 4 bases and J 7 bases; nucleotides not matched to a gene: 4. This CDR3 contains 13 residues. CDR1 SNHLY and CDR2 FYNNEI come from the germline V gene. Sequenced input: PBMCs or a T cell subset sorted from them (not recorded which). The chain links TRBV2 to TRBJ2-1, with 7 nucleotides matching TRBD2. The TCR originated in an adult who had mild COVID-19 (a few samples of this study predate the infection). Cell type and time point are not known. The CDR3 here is CASSGEGRNEQFF. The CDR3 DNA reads TGTGCCAGCAGTGGGGAGGGACGGAATGAGCAGTTCTTC. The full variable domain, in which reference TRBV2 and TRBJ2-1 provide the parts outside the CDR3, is EPEVTQTPSHQVTQMGQEVILRCVPISNHLYFYWYRQILGQKVEFLVSFYNNEISEKSEIFDDQFSVERPDGSNFTLKIRSTKLEDSAMYFCASSGEGRNEQFFGPGTRLTVL.